This T cell receptor (beta chain) is from a study of T-cell reconstitution after alpha-beta-depleted transplantation in children. The CDR3 runs to 13 residues. In this sample, this clonotype turned up many times. The junction departs from the called germline gene at one end, perhaps through a read error. A library of TCRbeta sequences, prepared with unique molecular identifiers, was generated. TCRdb reprocessed the PCR reads via MiXCR and lists one record per CDR3 protein. This sample has 27,000 or so distinct CDR3 sequences, with roughly a sixth found just once. This clonotype originated in a male patient under 10 years old who had a stem cell transplant for acute lymphoblastic leukemia, so the T cells may come from the graft donor. The J gene is TRBJ1-1, the V gene TRBV12-3 or TRBV12-4; D perhaps matches TRBD1 (5 bases). The source was PBMCs, mostly from graft donor cells, collected 60 days after TCRalphabeta/CD19-depleted stem cell transplant. The DNA of the CDR3 is TGTGCCAGCAGTTTGATGGGACGGCCTGACGCTTTCTTT. Encoded protein: CASSLMGRPDAFF.